These 27 T cell receptor beta chains were sequenced from one sample in a study of T cell responses to AZD1222 COVID-19 vaccine. The assay was immunoSEQ multiplex PCR, and TCRdb's table has in-frame clones only and misses some. The sample lists more than 250,000 clones; 85% to 95% were seen once. The sample in question was peripheral blood, obtained on day 0 of AZD1222 vaccination. The receptors derive from an adult in good health.

This rearrangement joins TRBV6-5 to TRBJ2-2; weak D call: TRBD2 (5 bases). The CDR3 has 12 amino acids. In germline, CDR1 is MNHEY, CDR2 SVGAGI. Trimming removed 5 bases at V and 4 bases at J, with 5 bases between. The CDR3 here is CASSRGTGELFF. The CDR3 nucleotides read TGTGCCAGCAGTCGGGGCACCGGGGAGCTGTTTTTT.

The chain is built from TRBV4-1 and TRBJ2-7, with D unresolved. V was shortened by 2 bases and J by 3 bases, with 17 bases between the two germline ends. Germline assignment: CDR1 MGHRA and CDR2 YSYEKL. The CDR3 totals 16 residues. The CDR3 spells CASSQPGRVSIYEQYF. CDR3 coding DNA: TGCGCCAGCAGCCAACCCGGAAGGGTAAGCATCTACGAGCAGTACTTC.

This chain connects TRBV9 to TRBJ1-6, with D perhaps TRBD1 (5 bases). The CDR3 contains 14 residues. V was shortened by 0 bases and J by 14 bases, with 15 bases between the two germline ends. In germline, CDR1 is SGDLS, CDR2 YYNGEE. CDR3 loop: CASSVVQGGGALHF. The CDR3 bases are TGTGCCAGCAGCGTAGTGCAGGGCGGTGGAGCCCTCCACTTT.

Here the CDR3 reads CASSPRGTGDNYGYTF. In nucleotides, the CDR3 is TGTGCCAGCAGCCCCCGAGGGACAGGGGATAACTATGGCTACACCTTC. The rearrangement links TRBV6-6 to TRBJ1-2; TRBD1 matches 10 bases. The V and J ends lost 6 bases and 1 base, in that order; junction bases with no gene match: 8. CDR1 is MNHNY, CDR2 SVGAGI, per germline (reference sequence). The CDR3 length is 16 residues.

The chain employs TRBV5-4 and TRBJ2-7, with D perhaps matching TRBD1 or TRBD2 (5 bases each). Germline values: CDR1 SGHNT, CDR2 YYREEE (reference sequence). Trimming removed 4 bases from V and 0 bases from J, with 11 bases in between. The CDR3 has 14 amino acids. The CDR3 DNA sequence: TGTGCCAGCAGCAACTGGGGGAGCTCCTACGAGCAGTACTTC. Amino acids: CASSNWGSSYEQYF.

This clone appeared a single time. The J gene is TRBJ1-2, the V gene TRBV5-5; TRBD1 agrees at 9 bases. This CDR3 is 14 amino acids long. V lost 5 bases and J lost 2; bases outside the gene matches: 4. CDR1 and CDR2 from the germline V gene are SGHKS and YYEKEE (reference sequence). The CDR3 protein is CASSWTGENYGYTF. The CDR3 DNA follows: TGTGCCAGCAGTTGGACAGGGGAAAACTATGGCTACACCTTC.

V gene TRBV4-1 combines with J gene TRBJ2-1; D is ambiguous. Germline CDR1 is MGHRA and CDR2 is YSYEKL. This CDR3 is 15 amino acids long. With 6 bases removed from V and 5 bases from J, the gap between germline ends came to 17 bases. The CDR3 loop reads CASRAWIVKDNEQFF. The CDR3 nucleotides are TGCGCCAGCAGGGCCTGGATAGTAAAGGACAATGAGCAGTTCTTC.

A remark on this clone: Relative to the germline gene, one junction end is altered; a read error may explain this. The V call is TRBV28, the J call TRBJ1-4, with a possible D match to TRBD1 (5 bases). Germline V CDR1 and CDR2: MDHEN, SYDVKM. There are 12 residues in the CDR3. The CDR3, as DNA: TGTGCCAGCAGTCAAGGGGAGAGGTTACAGATTTTT. Translation: CASSQGERLQIF. The full variable domain, with the rest looked up from reference TRBV28 and TRBJ1-4, is DVKVTQSSRYLVKRTGEKVFLECVQDMDHENMFWYRQDPGLGLRLIYFSYDVKMKEKGDIPEGYSVSREKKERFSLILESASTNQTSMYLCASSQGERLQIFGSGTQLSVL.

The chain recombines TRBV5-1 with TRBJ2-2; TRBD1 aligns across 8 bases. Germline V CDR1 and CDR2: SGHRS, YFSETQ. The V and J ends lost 4 bases and 6 bases, in that order; junction bases with no gene match: 8. The length of the CDR3 is 15 residues. DNA of the CDR3: TGCGCCAGCAGCCTGGACAGGGTCAGGGCCGGGGAGCTGTTTTTT. Translated, it gives CASSLDRVRAGELFF.

The chain uses TRBV5-1 and TRBJ1-1; D unclear. Germline CDR1 and CDR2: SGHRS and YFSETQ. Trimming pared 5 bases from V and 0 bases from J, leaving 17 bases between. The CDR3 sequence is 16 residues long. DNA of the CDR3: TGCGCCAGCAGTCGGGAGGGAGCTCTCATGAACACTGAAGCTTTCTTT. This codes for CASSREGALMNTEAFF.

V usage is TRBV19 and J usage is TRBJ2-7; D is unclear. The length of the CDR3 is 15 residues. Trimming stripped 4 bases from V and 0 bases from J, with 13 bases between. Per germline, CDR1 LNHDA and CDR2 SQIVND (reference sequence). The CDR3 DNA follows: TGTGCCAGTAGTAGCCGGGCCCAGAGCTCCTACGAGCAGTACTTC. Its protein is CASSSRAQSSYEQYF.

This chain uses TRBV9 with TRBJ1-4, with D possibly TRBD1 on 6 matching bases. The CDR3 length is 13 residues. Germline assignment: CDR1 SGDLS and CDR2 YYNGEE. Trimming left V 0 bases short and J 8 bases short, with 8 bases between. CDR3 nucleotides: TGTGCCAGCAGCGTAGGAGACAGGGAAAAACTGTTTTTT. This encodes CASSVGDREKLFF.

The chain employs TRBV15 and TRBJ2-6, with TRBD2 as a possible D gene (6 bases). CDR1 LNHNV and CDR2 YYDKDF come from the germline V gene (reference sequence). This CDR3 is 19 amino acids long. With 0 bases removed from V and 0 bases from J, the gap between germline ends came to 15 bases. DNA of the CDR3: TGTGCCACCAGCAGAGAACGCGGGACGGGGAACTCTGGGGCCAACGTCCTGACTTTC. Protein: CATSRERGTGNSGANVLTF. Filled out from reference TRBV15 and TRBJ2-6, the complete variable domain reads DAMVIQNPRYQVTQFGKPVTLSCSQTLNHNVMYWYQQKSSQAPKLLFHYYDKDFNNEADTPDNFQSRRPNTSFCFLDIRSPGLGDTAMYLCATSRERGTGNSGANVLTFGAGSRLTVL.

V is TRBV5-6 and J is TRBJ1-5; D not certain. There are 13 residues in the CDR3. From germline, CDR1 is SGHDT and CDR2 YYEEEE. Between the trimmed V and J ends, which lost 5 bases and 3 bases, there was a span of 9 bases. The CDR3 DNA sequence: TGTGCCAGCAGTTGGTCCCCCAATCAGCCCCAGCATTTT. This encodes CASSWSPNQPQHF.

The chain is built from TRBV4-1 and TRBJ2-3; 7 positions agree with TRBD1. The length of the CDR3 is 17 residues. CDR1 is MGHRA, CDR2 YSYEKL, per germline. Trimming took 1 base from V and 1 from J; bases not matched to a gene: 8. The CDR3 here is CASSQGWRTGGTDTQYF. CDR3 in DNA: TGCGCCAGCAGCCAAGGGTGGAGAACAGGGGGCACAGATACGCAGTATTTT.

The chain uses TRBV5-6 and TRBJ1-1, with D possibly TRBD1 on 5 matching bases. Deletions cut 3 bases from V and 5 bases from J, with 11 bases between. In germline, CDR1 is SGHDT, CDR2 YYEEEE. The CDR3 spans 13 residues. CDR3 in amino acids: CASSYPGRTEAFF. In nucleotides, the CDR3 is TGTGCCAGCAGCTACCCAGGGAGGACTGAAGCTTTCTTT.

V and J are TRBV12-3 or TRBV12-4 and TRBJ1-1; D is uncertain. V was trimmed by 5 bases and J by 1 base, leaving 8 bases between them. This CDR3 spans 13 amino acids. CDR3 protein: CASSTYRNTEAFF. DNA of the CDR3: TGTGCCAGCAGTACGTACCGGAACACTGAAGCTTTCTTT.

V is TRBV5-4 and J is TRBJ1-2; 7 nucleotides match TRBD1. The CDR3 sequence is 14 residues long. Germline lookup yields CDR1 SGHNT and CDR2 YYREEE (reference sequence). V lost 0 bases and J lost 2; bases outside the gene matches: 1. The CDR3, as DNA: TGTGCCAGCAGCTTGGGACAGGGCAACTATGGCTACACCTTC. It encodes CASSLGQGNYGYTF.

The chain couples TRBV28 to TRBJ1-1, with unresolved D. The CDR3 has 14 amino acids. The germline gives CDR1 MDHEN, CDR2 SYDVKM. V shed 7 bases and J shed 5 bases, with 17 bases lying between them. The CDR3 loop reads CASTTSGRRTEAFF. For the CDR3, the DNA is TGTGCCAGCACAACTTCAGGCCGGCGGACTGAAGCTTTCTTT.

This chain joins TRBV10-2 and TRBJ2-3, with D tentatively TRBD1 or TRBD2 (5 bases each). The germline V gene has CDR1 WSHSY and CDR2 SAAADI. The CDR3 consists of 14 residues. Deletions cut 4 bases from V and 1 base from J, with 9 bases between. In DNA, the CDR3 is TGCGCCAGCAGTGGGCAGGGAGGCACAGATACGCAGTATTTT. Its translation: CASSGQGGTDTQYF.

This clone was recorded once. The chain couples TRBV21-1 to TRBJ1-6; TRBD1 is the table's D call and was not checked against the DNA. TRBV21-1 corresponds to a pseudogene. There are 14 residues in the CDR3. In DNA form, the CDR3 reads TGTGCCAGCCCCAGGCCCCTTTTATATTCACCCCTCCACTTT. Translating it yields CASPRPLLYSPLHF.

The V call is TRBV7-7, the J call TRBJ2-2; 7 positions agree with TRBD1. The CDR3 consists of 16 residues. Unmatched junction bases numbered 5, after V lost 3 bases and J lost 1 base. From germline, CDR1 is SSHAT and CDR2 FNYEAQ (reference sequence). In DNA, the CDR3 is TGTGCCAGCAGCTTCGTATGGACAGGGAACACCGGGGAGCTGTTTTTT. It is translated as CASSFVWTGNTGELFF. Complete variable domain (other parts from reference TRBV7-7 and TRBJ2-2): GAGVSQSPRYKVTKRGQDVTLRCDPISSHATLYWYQQALGQGPEFLTYFNYEAQPDKSGLPSDRFSAERPEGSISTLTIQRTEQRDSAMYRCASSFVWTGNTGELFFGEGSRLTVL.

The chain has TRBV2 and TRBJ1-5; TRBD1 might be the D (5 bases). Trimming left V 6 bases short and J 7 bases short, with 19 bases between. The CDR3 extends over 15 amino acids. Germline V gene lookup returns CDR1 SNHLY and CDR2 FYNNEI. As DNA, the CDR3 is TGTGCCAGCAGCGTGATGAAAGGGGATATACAGCCCCAGCATTTT. Protein product: CASSVMKGDIQPQHF.

The chain is built from TRBV5-1 and TRBJ1-2; the D gene is possibly TRBD1 (6 bases). Germline V lookup: CDR1 SGHRS, CDR2 YFSETQ. There are 14 residues in the CDR3. V was shortened by 4 bases and J by 0 bases, with 10 bases between the two germline ends. The CDR3 nucleotides are TGCGCCAGCAGCCCTGGACAGTCTAACTATGGCTACACCTTC. Protein sequence: CASSPGQSNYGYTF. The whole variable domain, remainder taken from reference TRBV5-1 and TRBJ1-2, is KAGVTQTPRYLIKTRGQQVTLSCSPISGHRSVSWYQQTPGQGLQFLFEYFSETQRNKGNFPGRFSGRQFSNSRSEMNVSTLELGDSALYLCASSPGQSNYGYTFGSGTRLTVV.

This clone is a singleton in its sample. The genes are TRBV18 and TRBJ2-7, with 10 positions matching TRBD2. The CDR3 loop spans 15 amino acids. The V gene end was trimmed by 3 bases and the J gene end by 2 bases; junction bases not matched to a gene: 4. Per germline, CDR1 KGHSH and CDR2 LQKENI. For the CDR3, the DNA is TGTGCCAGCTCACCCGGACTAGCGGATACCTACGAGCAGTACTTC. Amino acid sequence: CASSPGLADTYEQYF.

As concerns this clone: This same CDR3 is encoded by further DNA sequences in the sample. The V gene is TRBV19, the J gene TRBJ2-7; 7 bases are shared with TRBD2. The CDR3 runs to 14 residues. The J segment lost 0 bases and the V segment lost 6 bases, leaving 5 bases of the junction unmatched. Germline-derived CDR1 and CDR2 are LNHDA and SQIVND (reference sequence). CDR3 sequence reads: CASSLGGSSYEQYF. The CDR3 nucleotides read TGTGCCAGTAGCCTTGGCGGGAGCTCCTACGAGCAGTACTTC.

V gene TRBV29-1 combines with J gene TRBJ2-7; 8 bases are shared with TRBD1. V shed 3 bases, J shed 6 bases, and the junction held 7 bases outside the gene matches. Per germline, CDR1 SQVTM and CDR2 ANQGSEA. The CDR3 has 13 amino acids. CDR3 DNA: TGCAGCGTTGACGAGACAGGGGTCTCCGAGCAGTACTTC. Protein product: CSVDETGVSEQYF.